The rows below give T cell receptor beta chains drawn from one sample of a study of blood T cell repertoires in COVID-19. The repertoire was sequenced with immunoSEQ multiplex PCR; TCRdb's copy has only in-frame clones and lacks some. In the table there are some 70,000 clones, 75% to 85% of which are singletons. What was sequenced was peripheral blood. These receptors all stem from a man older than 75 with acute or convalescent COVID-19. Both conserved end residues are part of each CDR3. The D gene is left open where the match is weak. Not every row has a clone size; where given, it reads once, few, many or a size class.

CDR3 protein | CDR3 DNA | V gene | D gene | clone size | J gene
CASSTGQGSYEQYF | TGTGCCAGCAGTACGGGACAGGGTTCCTACGAGCAGTACTTC | TRBV9 | TRBD1 | NA | TRBJ2-7
CASSLPGQVPFF | TGTGCCAGCAGCCTACCGGGACAGGTACCTTTCTTC | TRBV7-3 | TRBD1 | NA | TRBJ2-1
CASTRRQGFNSPLHF | TGTGCCAGCACCCGCCGACAGGGTTTTAATTCACCCCTCCACTTT | TRBV6-5 | TRBD1 | NA | TRBJ1-6
CASSPQGLDSPLHF | TGTGCCAGCAGCCCACAGGGGTTGGATTCACCCCTCCACTTT | TRBV6-2/TRBV6-3 | TRBD1 | NA | TRBJ1-6
CATGPGTSGYNEQFF | TGCGCCACCGGCCCCGGGACTAGCGGTTACAATGAGCAGTTCTTC | TRBV5-1 | TRBD2 | NA | TRBJ2-1
CASSGRSGRTEAFF | TGTGCCAGCAGTGGAAGATCAGGGAGGACTGAAGCTTTCTTT | TRBV2 | NA | once | TRBJ1-1
CASSLMAGDSYEQYF | TGTGCCAGCAGCTTAATGGCGGGAGACTCCTACGAGCAGTACTTC | TRBV7-9 | TRBD2 | NA | TRBJ2-7
CATSRGQGLTEAFF | TGTGCCACCAGCCGGGGACAGGGTCTCACTGAAGCTTTCTTT | TRBV15 | TRBD1 | NA | TRBJ1-1
CASRPGGTDTQYF | TGCGCCAGCAGACCGGGGGGGACAGATACGCAGTATTTT | TRBV5-1 | TRBD2 | NA | TRBJ2-3
CASSLNPSGRAREQYF | TGCGCCAGCAGCTTAAACCCTAGCGGGAGGGCCAGGGAGCAGTACTTC | TRBV5-1 | TRBD2 | NA | TRBJ2-7
CSVGTVDQPQHF | TGCAGCGTTGGAACAGTGGATCAGCCCCAGCATTTT | TRBV29-1 | NA | NA | TRBJ1-5
CASTPSGGTEAFF | TGTGCCAGCACTCCTTCCGGGGGAACTGAAGCTTTCTTT | TRBV9 | NA | NA | TRBJ1-1
CASSLDPGTNAGELFF | TGCGCCAGCAGCTTGGACCCCGGGACAAACGCCGGGGAGCTGTTTTTT | TRBV5-1 | NA | NA | TRBJ2-2
CASSEGGGWSNQPQHF | TGTGCCAGCAGCGAAGGGGGTGGCTGGAGCAATCAGCCCCAGCATTTT | TRBV5-6 | NA | NA | TRBJ1-5
CASSPQGSSYNSPLHF | TGTGCCAGCAGCCCACAGGGTTCCTCCTATAATTCACCCCTCCACTTT | TRBV7-2 | NA | few | TRBJ1-6
CASSIDGGPADPYEQYF | TGTGCCAGTAGTATAGATGGAGGCCCAGCAGATCCCTACGAGCAGTACTTC | TRBV19 | NA | once | TRBJ2-7
CASSRQGNSPLHF | TGTGCCAGCAGTAGACAGGGGAATTCACCCCTCCACTTT | TRBV27 | TRBD1 | NA | TRBJ1-6
CASSQSDRAYEQYF | TGTGCCAGCAGCCAGTCCGATAGAGCCTACGAGCAGTACTTC | TRBV14 | NA | NA | TRBJ2-7
CASSSREAFF | TGTGCCAGCAGTTCCAGAGAAGCTTTCTTT | TRBV12-3/TRBV12-4 | NA | NA | TRBJ1-1
CASSLSTDLSGNTIYF | TGTGCCAGCAGCCTATCGACAGACCTTTCTGGAAACACCATATATTTT | TRBV3-1/TRBV3-2 | NA | NA | TRBJ1-3
CASSPLDRGAQGYTF | TGTGCCAGCTCACCCCTTGACAGGGGCGCACAGGGCTACACCTTC | TRBV18 | TRBD1 | NA | TRBJ1-2
CASMLSSGNTIYF | TGTGCCAGCATGCTATCTTCTGGAAACACCATATATTTT | TRBV12-3/TRBV12-4 | NA | NA | TRBJ1-3
CASSPDPSGGGADTQYF | TGCGCCAGCAGCCCGGACCCTAGCGGGGGGGGCGCAGATACGCAGTATTTT | TRBV5-1 | TRBD2 | NA | TRBJ2-3
CASSSGGRQNSPLHF | TGTGCCAGCAGTTCAGGGGGCCGTCAGAATTCACCCCTCCACTTT | TRBV28 | TRBD1 | NA | TRBJ1-6
CASRLSSGLQFF | TGTGCCAGCAGACTATCGTCGGGACTCCAGTTCTTC | TRBV27 | NA | NA | TRBJ2-1
CASSSKLNSNTEAFF | TGTGCCAGCAGCTCGAAACTTAACTCAAACACTGAAGCTTTCTTT | TRBV5-6 | NA | NA | TRBJ1-1
CASSSGGTTRMNTEAFF | TGTGCCAGTAGTTCAGGAGGGACCACCCGAATGAACACTGAAGCTTTCTTT | TRBV19 | NA | many | TRBJ1-1
CASSYRGSRETQYF | TGTGCCAGCAGCTACAGGGGGTCCCGGGAGACCCAGTACTTC | TRBV6-6 | TRBD1 | NA | TRBJ2-5
CATSGQGAERAYEQYF | TGTGCCACTTCGGGACAGGGGGCAGAGAGGGCCTACGAGCAGTACTTC | TRBV10-3 | TRBD1 | NA | TRBJ2-7
CASSARVSGNTIYF | TGTGCCAGCAGTGCCCGTGTATCTGGAAACACCATATATTTT | TRBV2 | NA | NA | TRBJ1-3
CASSLGGQQQETQYF | TGTGCCAGCAGCTTAGGTGGACAGCAGCAAGAGACCCAGTACTTC | TRBV7-2 | NA | NA | TRBJ2-5
CASSEELTGGSDTQYF | TGCGCCAGCAGCGAAGAACTGACAGGGGGATCAGATACGCAGTATTTT | TRBV10-1 | TRBD1 | NA | TRBJ2-3
CASRTGAIQPQHF | TGTGCCAGTAGGACAGGGGCTATTCAGCCCCAGCATTTT | TRBV19 | TRBD1 | NA | TRBJ1-5
CASSMHDRGAEAFF | TGTGCCAGCAGTATGCACGACAGGGGAGCTGAAGCTTTCTTT | TRBV2 | TRBD1 | few | TRBJ1-1
CASMGTIGGSYNEQFF | TGTGCCAGCATGGGGACTATAGGAGGGTCCTACAATGAGCAGTTCTTC | TRBV2 | TRBD2 | NA | TRBJ2-1
CASRIPGGGLGNTEAFF | TGTGCCTCTCGTATCCCGGGGGGGGGACTCGGGAACACTGAAGCTTTCTTT | TRBV19 | NA | once | TRBJ1-1
CASSRDRGITGELFF | TGTGCCAGCAGCAGGGACAGGGGGATTACCGGGGAGCTGTTTTTT | TRBV5-6 | TRBD1 | NA | TRBJ2-2
CASSPPSGGGGYTF | TGTGCCAGCTCACCACCGTCGGGGGGGGGAGGCTACACCTTC | TRBV18 | NA | NA | TRBJ1-2
CASSSELAGVSYGQYF | TGTGCCAGCAGTTCCGAACTAGCGGGGGTGTCCTACGGGCAGTACTTC | TRBV28 | TRBD2 | NA | TRBJ2-7
CATSRSGTGATGETQYF | TGTGCCACCAGCAGATCCGGGACAGGGGCGACCGGGGAGACCCAGTACTTC | TRBV15 | TRBD1 | NA | TRBJ2-5
CASSIQGGSPLHF | TGTGCCAGTAGTATCCAGGGTGGCTCACCCCTCCACTTT | TRBV19 | NA | NA | TRBJ1-6
CASSLVRGNHEQYF | TGTGCCAGCAGCTTAGTCAGGGGAAACCACGAGCAGTACTTC | TRBV7-9 | NA | NA | TRBJ2-7
CASSGGNNSPLHF | TGCGCCAGCAGTGGGGGCAATAATTCACCCCTCCACTTT | TRBV10-1 | NA | NA | TRBJ1-6
CSVEAGTGPHNEQFF | TGCAGCGTGGAAGCCGGGACAGGTCCGCACAATGAGCAGTTCTTC | TRBV29-1 | TRBD1 | NA | TRBJ2-1
CASSLKQSLTNEKLFF | TGTGCCAGCAGCTTAAAACAGTCCTTAACTAATGAAAAACTGTTTTTT | TRBV7-8 | NA | NA | TRBJ1-4
CASTSSSGLAYEQYF | TGTGCCAGCACCTCCTCCAGCGGGCTGGCCTACGAGCAGTACTTC | TRBV28 | NA | NA | TRBJ2-7
CASSLDRTGDTGELFF | TGCGCCAGCAGCTTGGATAGGACAGGGGATACCGGGGAGCTGTTTTTT | TRBV5-1 | TRBD1 | NA | TRBJ2-2
CASIRDSTYEQYF | TGTGCCAGCATCCGGGACAGCACCTACGAGCAGTACTTC | TRBV28 | TRBD1 | NA | TRBJ2-7
CASSFLVDSGGVAFF | TGTGCCAGCAGCTTTTTAGTGGATAGCGGGGGGGTGGCGTTCTTC | TRBV7-2 | TRBD2 | NA | TRBJ2-1
CASSLSGGPSRNYGYTF | TGTGCCAGCAGTTTAAGTGGGGGCCCTTCACGTAACTATGGCTACACCTTC | TRBV28 | NA | once | TRBJ1-2
CASTLGSGELKTEAFF | TGTGCCAGTACCCTAGGGTCGGGGGAGTTGAAGACTGAAGCTTTCTTT | TRBV19 | NA | NA | TRBJ1-1
CASSTGTGGGIEQFF | TGTGCCAGTAGTACAGGGACAGGTGGGGGGATTGAGCAGTTCTTC | TRBV19 | TRBD1 | NA | TRBJ2-1
CASSLWGQGNSPLHF | TGTGCCAGCAGCTTATGGGGACAGGGAAATTCACCCCTCCACTTT | TRBV7-2 | TRBD1 | few | TRBJ1-6
CASSTRGTSGGVMDEQFF | TGCGCCAGCAGCACGAGGGGGACTAGCGGGGGCGTTATGGATGAGCAGTTCTTC | TRBV5-1 | TRBD2 | NA | TRBJ2-1